The 3 T cell receptor beta chains in this list originate from one sample, sequenced in a study of response to subunit inactivated influenza vaccine. TCRdb recomputed calls from the RT-PCR reads with MiXCR, one row per CDR3 protein. The data contain about half a million distinct CDR3 sequences, roughly 11% of them singletons. This specimen consisted of PBMCs from blood, obtained roughly 45 days after vaccination. All receptors derive from a man in his forties or fifties who received an inactivated influenza vaccine.

This clonotype came up a few times. The V and J genes are TRBV4-1 and TRBJ2-5; 13 nucleotides match TRBD2. Germline V gene lookup returns CDR1 MGHRA and CDR2 YSYEKL. Trimming cost V 1 base and J 0 bases; bases outside gene matches: 5. CDR3 size: 18 residues. The CDR3 nucleotides read TGCGCCAGCAGCCAAGGCAGGACTAGCGGGGGCAACCAAGAGACCCAGTACTTC. Amino acids: CASSQGRTSGGNQETQYF.

This clonotype was counted at least ten times. The chain carries TRBV12-3 or TRBV12-4 and TRBJ2-5; D not resolved. Deletions cut 6 bases from V and 5 bases from J, with 7 bases between. The CDR3 totals 11 residues. The DNA of the CDR3 is TGTGCCAGCAGCCCCTCTGAGACCCAGTACTTC. It is translated as CASSPSETQYF.

The sample holds a few counts of this clonotype. The chain uses TRBV7-6 and TRBJ2-7, with D perhaps being TRBD1 or TRBD2 (5 bases each). Germline V gene sequence: CDR1 SGHVS, CDR2 FNYEAQ. The CDR3 totals 16 residues. The ends were cut back, 1 base at V and 2 bases at J, with 15 bases in the middle. CDR3 region: CASSLVPGTVAYEQYF. The CDR3 coding sequence is TGTGCCAGCAGCTTAGTTCCCGGGACGGTCGCCTACGAGCAGTACTTC.